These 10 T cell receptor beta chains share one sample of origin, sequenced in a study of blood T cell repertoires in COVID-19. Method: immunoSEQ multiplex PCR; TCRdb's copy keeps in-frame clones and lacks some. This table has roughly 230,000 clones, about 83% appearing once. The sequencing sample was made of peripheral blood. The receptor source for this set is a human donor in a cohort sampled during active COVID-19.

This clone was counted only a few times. The CDR3 reads CASSLLIYEQYF. CDR3 sequence (DNA): TGTGCCAGCAGTTTACTAATCTACGAGCAGTACTTC. The genes are TRBV6-2 or TRBV6-3 and TRBJ2-7; D not resolved. Germline loops: CDR1 MNHEY, CDR2 SVGEGT. The CDR3 is 12 amino acids. V was pared by 4 bases and J by 3 bases, with 7 bases between.

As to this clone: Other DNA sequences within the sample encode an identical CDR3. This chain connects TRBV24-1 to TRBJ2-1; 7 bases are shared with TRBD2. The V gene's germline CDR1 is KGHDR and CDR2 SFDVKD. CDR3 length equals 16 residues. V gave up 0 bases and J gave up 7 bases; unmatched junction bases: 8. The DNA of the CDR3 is TGTGCCACCAGTGATTTGGGTGCGGGAGTTGGAAATGAGCAGTTCTTC. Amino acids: CATSDLGAGVGNEQFF.

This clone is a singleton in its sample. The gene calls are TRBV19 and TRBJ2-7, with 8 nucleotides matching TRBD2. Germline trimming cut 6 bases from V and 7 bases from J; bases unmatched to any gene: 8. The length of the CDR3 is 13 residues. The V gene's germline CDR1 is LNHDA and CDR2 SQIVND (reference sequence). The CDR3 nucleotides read TGTGCCAGTAGCCGAAGAGAGCGGGGGGAGCAGTACTTC. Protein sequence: CASSRRERGEQYF.

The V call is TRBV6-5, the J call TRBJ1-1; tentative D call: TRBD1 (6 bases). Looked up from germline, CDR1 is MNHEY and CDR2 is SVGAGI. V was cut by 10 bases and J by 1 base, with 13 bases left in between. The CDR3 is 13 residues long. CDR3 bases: TGTGCCACCACAGGGAGGGAGAACACTGAAGCTTTCTTT. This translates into CATTGRENTEAFF.

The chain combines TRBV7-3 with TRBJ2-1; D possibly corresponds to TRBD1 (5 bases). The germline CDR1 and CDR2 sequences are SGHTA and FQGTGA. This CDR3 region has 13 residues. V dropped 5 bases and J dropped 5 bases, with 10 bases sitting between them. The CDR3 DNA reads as TGTGCCAGCAGCCAGGGTTCCGACAATGAGCAGTTCTTC. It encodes CASSQGSDNEQFF. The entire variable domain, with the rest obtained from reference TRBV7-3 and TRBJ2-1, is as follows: GAGVSQTPSNKVTEKGKYVELRCDPISGHTALYWYRQSLGQGPEFLIYFQGTGAADDSGLPNDRFFAVRPEGSVSTLKIQRTERGDSAVYLCASSQGSDNEQFFGPGTRLTVL.

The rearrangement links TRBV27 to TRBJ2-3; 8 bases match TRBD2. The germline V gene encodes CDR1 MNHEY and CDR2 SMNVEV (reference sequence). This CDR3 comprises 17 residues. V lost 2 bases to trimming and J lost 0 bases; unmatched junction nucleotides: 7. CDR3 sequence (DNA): TGTGCCAGCAGTTTAGCCCTAGCGGGTCTTAGCACAGATACGCAGTATTTT. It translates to CASSLALAGLSTDTQYF.

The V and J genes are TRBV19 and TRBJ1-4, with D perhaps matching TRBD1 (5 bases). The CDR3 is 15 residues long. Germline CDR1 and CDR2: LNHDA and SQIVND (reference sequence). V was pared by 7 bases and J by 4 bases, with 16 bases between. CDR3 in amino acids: CASTRPGLLNEKLFF. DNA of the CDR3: TGTGCCAGTACCAGACCGGGACTGCTTAATGAAAAACTGTTTTTT.

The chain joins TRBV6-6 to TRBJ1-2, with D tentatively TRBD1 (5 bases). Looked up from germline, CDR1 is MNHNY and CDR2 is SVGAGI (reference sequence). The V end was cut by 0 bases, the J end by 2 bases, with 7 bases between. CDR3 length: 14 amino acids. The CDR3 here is CASSYSTGNYGYTF. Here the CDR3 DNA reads TGTGCCAGCAGTTACTCAACAGGAAACTATGGCTACACCTTC.

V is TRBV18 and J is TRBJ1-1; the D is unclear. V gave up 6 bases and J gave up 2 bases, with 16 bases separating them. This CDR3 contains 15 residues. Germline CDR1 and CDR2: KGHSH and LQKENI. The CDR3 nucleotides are TGTGCCAGCTCCGCCCGTGCTCGGGGAAACACTGAAGCTTTCTTT. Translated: CASSARARGNTEAFF.

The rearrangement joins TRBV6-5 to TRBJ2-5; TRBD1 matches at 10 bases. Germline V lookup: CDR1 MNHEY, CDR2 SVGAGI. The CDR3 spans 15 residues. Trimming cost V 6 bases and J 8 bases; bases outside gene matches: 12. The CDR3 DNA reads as TGTGCCAGCAGAAGACCGGGACAGGGGAAGAGAACCCAGTACTTC. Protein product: CASRRPGQGKRTQYF.